This is a list of T cell receptor beta chains from one sample in a study of blood T cell repertoires in COVID-19. The table came from immunoSEQ multiplex PCR; TCRdb's copy has only in-frame clones and leaves some out. The sample carries around 300,000 clones, just over 90% recorded once. Sequenced sample: peripheral blood. The receptors originated from a young woman with COVID-19, enrolled during active disease. CDR3s include the opening cysteine and the closing phenylalanine or tryptophan. The D gene is left open where the match is weak. Size is stated for part of the rows, as once, few or many counts, or as a class when the clone is expanded.

size	J	V	D	DNA	CDR3
NA	TRBJ1-1	TRBV6-1	NA	TGTGCCAGCAGTGAAAGCCGCGGACAGTTCCAAGCTTTCTTT	CASSESRGQFQAFF
NA	TRBJ2-6	TRBV9	TRBD1	TGTGCCAGCAGCGGAATACAGGGGAGCGACTCTGGGGCCAACGTCCTGACTTTC	CASSGIQGSDSGANVLTF
NA	TRBJ1-4	TRBV19	NA	TGTGCCAGTCGGGGGTTGGACACTACAACTAATGAAAAACTGTTTTTT	CASRGLDTTTNEKLFF
once	TRBJ2-1	TRBV10-3	TRBD2	TGTGCCATCAGTGAGTCAGGTAGCGGGGTCTACAATGAGCAGTTCTTC	CAISESGSGVYNEQFF
NA	TRBJ1-2	TRBV7-9	TRBD1	TGTGCCAGCAGCGTTGGACAGGGGCTTCACTATGGCTACACCTTC	CASSVGQGLHYGYTF
NA	TRBJ1-2	TRBV3-1/TRBV3-2	TRBD1	TGTGCCAGCAGCCAAGGTTCCTGGGACAGGCTCTTAGGCTACACCTTC	CASSQGSWDRLLGYTF
NA	TRBJ2-3	TRBV11-3	NA	TGTGCCAGCAGCCAATCCGGGACTAGCACAGATACGCAGTATTTT	CASSQSGTSTDTQYF
NA	TRBJ2-1	TRBV28	NA	TGTGCCAGCAGTTGGGGCATCTTGGGGGGAGACTCCTACAATGAGCAGTTCTTC	CASSWGILGGDSYNEQFF
NA	TRBJ1-3	TRBV15	NA	TGTGCCACCAGCCCGGACACCTCTGGAAACACCATATATTTT	CATSPDTSGNTIYF
NA	TRBJ1-6	TRBV5-1	NA	TGCGCCAGCAGCTTAGCGAGCTCCTATAATTCACCCCTCCACTTT	CASSLASSYNSPLHF
NA	TRBJ2-7	TRBV6-1	TRBD2	TGTGCCAGCAGTGATTCGACTAGCGTCTACGAGCAGTACTTC	CASSDSTSVYEQYF
NA	TRBJ2-2	TRBV19	TRBD1	TGTGCCGGCCGGGACAGGAACACCGGGGAGCTGTTTTTT	CAGRDRNTGELFF
NA	TRBJ2-7	TRBV27	TRBD2	TGTGCCAGCAGCCGCCCCTTTAGCGGGAGTCTGGACGAGCAGTACTTC	CASSRPFSGSLDEQYF
once	TRBJ2-7	TRBV18	TRBD1	TGTGCCAGCTCACATGGGACAGGCTACGAGCAGTACTTC	CASSHGTGYEQYF
NA	TRBJ2-7	TRBV6-5	NA	TGTGCCACCGCAGGGGTAAATTCCCACGAGCAGTACTTC	CATAGVNSHEQYF
NA	TRBJ1-1	TRBV6-6	NA	TGTGCCAGCAGTTACTACACAGGGACTGAAGCTTTCTTT	CASSYYTGTEAFF
NA	TRBJ1-2	TRBV18	NA	TGTGCCAGCTCACCACTTAGAACCGAACGAGCCTATGGCTACACCTTC	CASSPLRTERAYGYTF
once	TRBJ1-6	TRBV5-6	NA	TGTGCCAGCAGCTTGGATCGGAGCTCCTATAATTCACCCCTCCACTTT	CASSLDRSSYNSPLHF
NA	TRBJ1-4	TRBV5-1	NA	TGCGCCAGCGGATCTAATGCGGGTGAAAAACTGTTTTTT	CASGSNAGEKLFF
NA	TRBJ1-1	TRBV18	TRBD1	TGTGCCAGCTCACCGCCGGGACAGGGGGACCTAATGAACACTGAAGCTTTCTTT	CASSPPGQGDLMNTEAFF
NA	TRBJ2-2	TRBV5-4	TRBD1	TGTGCCAGCAGCTTGGCCGACAGGGGGGCTCTTGGCGGGGAGCTGTTTTTT	CASSLADRGALGGELFF
few	TRBJ2-1	TRBV5-4	TRBD2	TGTGCCAGCGAGCCTGGGAGGGCCTCGGGAAATGAGCAGTTCTTC	CASEPGRASGNEQFF